This T cell receptor beta chain appears in the sequencing data of a study of T cells in Graves' hyperthyroidism and ophthalmopathy. Study-level findings and limits: A 13 V-J model separated ophthalmopathy from stable hyperthyroidism.

As to this clonotype: What it recognizes is unknown.

The germline CDR1 and CDR2 sequences are SGHRS and YFSETQ. The CDR3 is 11 amino acids. The V end lost 4 bases, the J end lost 4 bases, and 5 bases lay between the germline ends. Absence of ophthalmopathy progression within 18 months defined stable Graves' hyperthyroidism. Using around 10 ml of fresh peripheral blood, PBMCs were prepared. Amplification targeted TCR beta CDR3 regions from RNA transcripts. When the TCR CDR3 underwent first-round RT-PCR, the HTBI primer set was used. MiXCR was run by TCRdb on the multiplex PCR reads, yielding one entry per CDR3 protein. The sample lists about 350,000 distinct CDR3 sequences, over 15% seen once, with about 4% in the top ten.

This sequence joins TRBV5-1 and TRBJ1-1, with D maybe TRBD1 (5 bases). Sequenced sample: blood. This receptor was obtained from a woman under 30 with Graves' hyperthyroidism. In nucleotides, the CDR3 is TGCGCCAGCAGCGACAGCACTGAAGCTTTCTTT. The encoded protein is CASSDSTEAFF.